Presented here are 6 T cell receptor beta chains from one specimen sequenced in a study of early T cells in non-severe SARS-CoV-2 infection. TCRdb called the 5' RACE reads again in MiXCR, with one record for every CDR3 protein. The sample contains tens of thousands of distinct CDR3 sequences, about 12% of which appear only once. Sequenced input: whole blood. The receptor set was obtained from an adult who was a healthcare worker with PCR-confirmed SARS-CoV-2 infection or an uninfected control (not recorded which).

As regards this clonotype: One end of the junction fails to match germline, which may point to a read error. The chain recombines TRBV6-2 or TRBV6-3 with TRBJ1-3, with TRBD1 identical over 8 bases. CDR1 and CDR2 (germline): MNHEY, SVGEGT. The CDR3 consists of 16 residues. The CDR3 is CASSWGQDHSENTIYF. The CDR3 DNA sequence: TGTGCCAGCAGTTGGGGACAGGATCACTCTGAAAACACCATATATTTT.

The table lists this clonotype with a few counts. The genes are TRBV7-2 and TRBJ2-2; D perhaps matches TRBD1 (5 bases). Trimming stripped 4 bases from V and 7 bases from J, with 10 bases between. The CDR3 contains 13 residues. Germline CDR1 reads SGHTA; CDR2 reads FQGNSA. The CDR3 protein is CASSSFRGGELFF. The CDR3 coding sequence is TGTGCCAGCAGCTCCTTTAGGGGCGGGGAGCTGTTTTTT. The full variable domain, completed using reference TRBV7-2 and TRBJ2-2, is GAGVSQSPSNKVTEKGKDVELRCDPISGHTALYWYRQSLGQGLEFLIYFQGNSAPDKSGLPSDRFSAERTGGSVSTLTIQRTQQEDSAVYLCASSSFRGGELFFGEGSRLTVL.

This clonotype was seen repeatedly, ten times or more. This chain uses TRBV4-1 with TRBJ2-3, with 14 bases that match TRBD2. V trimming: 6 bases; J trimming: 5 bases; junction bases outside the gene matches: 4. This CDR3 region has 15 residues. The germline V gene has CDR1 MGHRA and CDR2 YSYEKL. The CDR3 region has the DNA TGCGCCAGCAGACACGGACTAGCGGGAGGAGATACGCAGTATTTT. It encodes CASRHGLAGGDTQYF.

The chain links TRBV7-2 to TRBJ2-7; TRBD2 matches 11 bases. The CDR3 runs 14 residues. Germline CDR1 reads SGHTA; CDR2 reads FQGNSA. Unmatched junction bases numbered 4, after V lost 5 bases and J lost 4 bases. The CDR3 is CASSTSGRRYEQYF. The CDR3 DNA sequence: TGTGCCAGCAGCACTAGCGGGAGACGGTACGAGCAGTACTTC.

This clonotype came up a few times. The CDR3 region is CASSQLRWGETQYF. The CDR3 bases are TGCGCCAGCAGCCAACTGAGGTGGGGAGAGACCCAGTACTTC. This chain joins TRBV4-1 and TRBJ2-5; D gene uncertain. Germline CDR1 and CDR2: MGHRA and YSYEKL. Trimming stripped 2 bases from V and 4 bases from J, with 11 bases between. The CDR3 length is 14 residues.

The V and J genes are TRBV7-6 and TRBJ1-1; the D is unclear. Germline V lookup: CDR1 SGHVS, CDR2 FNYEAQ. V lost 3 bases and J 0 bases, leaving 5 bases between the germline ends. The CDR3 has 13 amino acids. For the CDR3, the DNA is TGTGCCAGCAGCTTTCTAATGAACACTGAAGCTTTCTTT. Translation gives CASSFLMNTEAFF.